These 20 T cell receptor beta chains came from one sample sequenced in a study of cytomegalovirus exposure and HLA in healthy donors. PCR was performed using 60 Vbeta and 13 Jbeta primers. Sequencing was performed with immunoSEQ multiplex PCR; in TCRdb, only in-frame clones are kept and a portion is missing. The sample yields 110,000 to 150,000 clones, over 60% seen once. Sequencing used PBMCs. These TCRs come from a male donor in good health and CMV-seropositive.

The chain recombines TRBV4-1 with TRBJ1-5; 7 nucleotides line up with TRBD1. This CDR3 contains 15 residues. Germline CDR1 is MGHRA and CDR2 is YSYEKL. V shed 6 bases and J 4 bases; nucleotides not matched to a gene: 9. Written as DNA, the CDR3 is TGCGCCAGCAGTCGGGGACAGCTACGGAATCAGCCCCAGCATTTT. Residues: CASSRGQLRNQPQHF.

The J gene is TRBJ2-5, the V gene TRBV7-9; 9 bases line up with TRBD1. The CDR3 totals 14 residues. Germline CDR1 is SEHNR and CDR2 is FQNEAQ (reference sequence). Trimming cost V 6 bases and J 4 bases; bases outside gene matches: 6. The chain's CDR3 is CASSSTGGRETQYF. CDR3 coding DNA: TGTGCCAGCAGTTCCACAGGGGGCCGAGAGACCCAGTACTTC.

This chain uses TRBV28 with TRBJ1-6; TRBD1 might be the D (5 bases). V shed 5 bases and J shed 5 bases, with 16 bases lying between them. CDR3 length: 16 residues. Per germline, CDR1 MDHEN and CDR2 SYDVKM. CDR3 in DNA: TGTGCCAGCAGTCCCCCGTGGGGGGGGAATAATTCACCCCTCCACTTT. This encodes CASSPPWGGNNSPLHF.

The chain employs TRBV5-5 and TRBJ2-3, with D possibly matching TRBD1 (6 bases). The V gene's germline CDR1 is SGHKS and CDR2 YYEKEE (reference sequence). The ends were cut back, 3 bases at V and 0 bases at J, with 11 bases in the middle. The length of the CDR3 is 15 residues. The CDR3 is CASSWGLSSTDTQYF. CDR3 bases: TGTGCCAGCAGCTGGGGGCTGTCTAGCACAGATACGCAGTATTTT.

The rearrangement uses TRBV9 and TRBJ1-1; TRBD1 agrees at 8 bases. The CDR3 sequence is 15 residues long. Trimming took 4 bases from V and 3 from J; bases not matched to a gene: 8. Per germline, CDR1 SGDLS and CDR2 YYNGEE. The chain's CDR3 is CASSLEGQGYTEAFF. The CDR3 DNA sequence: TGTGCCAGCAGCCTCGAAGGACAGGGTTACACTGAAGCTTTCTTT.

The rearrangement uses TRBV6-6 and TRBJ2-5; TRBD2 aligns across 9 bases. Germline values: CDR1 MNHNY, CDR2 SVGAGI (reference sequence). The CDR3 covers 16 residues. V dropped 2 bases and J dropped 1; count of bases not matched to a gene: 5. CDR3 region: CASSYQPSGVQETQYF. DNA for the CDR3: TGTGCCAGCAGTTACCAGCCTAGCGGGGTCCAAGAGACCCAGTACTTC.

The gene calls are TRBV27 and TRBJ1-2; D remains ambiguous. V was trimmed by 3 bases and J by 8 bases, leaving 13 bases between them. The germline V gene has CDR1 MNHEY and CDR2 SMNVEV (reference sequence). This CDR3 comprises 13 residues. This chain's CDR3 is CASSLRAGRGYTF. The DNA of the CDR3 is TGTGCCAGCAGTTTGCGGGCCGGGAGGGGCTACACCTTC.

The CDR3 DNA follows: TGTGCCAGCAGCAACCTTCCAGAGACAGGGGGATTCTACGAGCAGTACTTC. Its translation is CASSNLPETGGFYEQYF. The V gene is TRBV21-1, the J gene TRBJ2-7; no check of the table's D call, TRBD1, against the DNA was made. TRBV21-1 is a pseudogene segment. The CDR3 consists of 17 residues.

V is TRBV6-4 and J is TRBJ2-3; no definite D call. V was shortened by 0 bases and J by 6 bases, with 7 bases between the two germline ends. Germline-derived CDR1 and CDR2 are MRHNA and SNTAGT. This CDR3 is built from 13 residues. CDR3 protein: CASSDSSLDTQYF. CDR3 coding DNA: TGTGCCAGCAGTGACTCGAGTCTGGATACGCAGTATTTT.

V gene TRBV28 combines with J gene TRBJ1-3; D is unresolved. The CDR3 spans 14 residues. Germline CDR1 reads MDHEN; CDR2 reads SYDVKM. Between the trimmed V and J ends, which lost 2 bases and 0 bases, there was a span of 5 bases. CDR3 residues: CASSLAGSGNTIYF. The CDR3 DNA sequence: TGTGCCAGCAGTTTAGCGGGCTCTGGAAACACCATATATTTT.

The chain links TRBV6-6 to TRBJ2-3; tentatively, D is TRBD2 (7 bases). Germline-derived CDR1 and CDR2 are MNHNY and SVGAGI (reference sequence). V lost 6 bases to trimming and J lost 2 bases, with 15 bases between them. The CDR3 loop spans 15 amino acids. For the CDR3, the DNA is TGTGCCAGCAGGACCCGGGGGGCCCTCACAGATACGCAGTATTTT. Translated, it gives CASRTRGALTDTQYF.

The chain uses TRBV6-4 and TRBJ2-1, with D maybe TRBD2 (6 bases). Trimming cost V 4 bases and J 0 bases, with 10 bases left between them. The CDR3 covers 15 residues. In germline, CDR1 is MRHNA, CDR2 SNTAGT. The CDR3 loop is CASSGEAASYNEQFF. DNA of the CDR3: TGTGCCAGCAGTGGGGAGGCCGCCTCCTACAATGAGCAGTTCTTC.

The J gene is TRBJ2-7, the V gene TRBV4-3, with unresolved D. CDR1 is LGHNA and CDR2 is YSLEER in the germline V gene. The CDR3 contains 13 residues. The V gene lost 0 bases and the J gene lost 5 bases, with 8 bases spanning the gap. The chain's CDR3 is CASSQDESDEQYF. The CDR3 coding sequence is TGCGCCAGCAGCCAAGATGAAAGCGACGAGCAGTACTTC.

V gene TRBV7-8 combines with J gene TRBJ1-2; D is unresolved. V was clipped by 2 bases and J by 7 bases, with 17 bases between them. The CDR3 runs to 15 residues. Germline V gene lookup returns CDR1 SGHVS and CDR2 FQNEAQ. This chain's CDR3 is CASSLWREALSGYTF. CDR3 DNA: TGTGCCAGCAGCTTATGGAGGGAGGCCCTATCTGGCTACACCTTC.

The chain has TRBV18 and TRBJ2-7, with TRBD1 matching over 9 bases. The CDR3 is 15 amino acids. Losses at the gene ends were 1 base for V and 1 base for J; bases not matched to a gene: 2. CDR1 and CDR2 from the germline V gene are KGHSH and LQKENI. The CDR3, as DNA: TGTGCCAGCTCACCACGGGGACAGGGATCCTACGAGCAGTACTTC. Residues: CASSPRGQGSYEQYF.

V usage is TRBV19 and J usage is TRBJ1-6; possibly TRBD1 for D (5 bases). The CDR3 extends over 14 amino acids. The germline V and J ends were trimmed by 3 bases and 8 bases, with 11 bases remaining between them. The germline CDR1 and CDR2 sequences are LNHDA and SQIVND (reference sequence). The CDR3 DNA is TGTGCCAGTAGTATTCAAGGGGTTCATTCACCCCTCCACTTT. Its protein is CASSIQGVHSPLHF.

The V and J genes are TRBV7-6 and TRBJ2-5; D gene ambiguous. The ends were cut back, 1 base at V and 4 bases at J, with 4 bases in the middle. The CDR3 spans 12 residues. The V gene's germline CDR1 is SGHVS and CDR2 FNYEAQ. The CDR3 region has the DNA TGTGCCAGCAGCTTAGAGAGAGAGACCCAGTACTTC. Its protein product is CASSLERETQYF.

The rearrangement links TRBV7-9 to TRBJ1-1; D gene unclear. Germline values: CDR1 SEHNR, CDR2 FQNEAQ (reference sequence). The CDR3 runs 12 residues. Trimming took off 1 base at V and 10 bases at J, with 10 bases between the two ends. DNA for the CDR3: TGTGCCAGCAGCTTAGGTCCCCAGCGAGCTTTCTTT. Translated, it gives CASSLGPQRAFF. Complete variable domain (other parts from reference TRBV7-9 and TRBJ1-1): DTGVSQNPRHKITKRGQNVTFRCDPISEHNRLYWYRQTLGQGPEFLTYFQNEAQLEKSRLLSDRFSAERPKGSFSTLEIQRTEQGDSAMYLCASSLGPQRAFFGQGTRLTVV.

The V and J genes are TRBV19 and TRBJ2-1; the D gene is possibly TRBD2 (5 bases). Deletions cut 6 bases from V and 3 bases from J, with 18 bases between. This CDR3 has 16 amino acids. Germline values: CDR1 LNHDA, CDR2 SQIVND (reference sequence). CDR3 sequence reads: CASRGSGVEIYNEQFF. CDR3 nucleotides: TGTGCCAGTAGAGGCAGCGGTGTAGAGATCTACAATGAGCAGTTCTTC. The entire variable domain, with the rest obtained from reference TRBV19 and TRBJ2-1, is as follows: DGGITQSPKYLFRKEGQNVTLSCEQNLNHDAMYWYRQDPGQGLRLIYYSQIVNDFQKGDIAEGYSVSREKKESFPLTVTSAQKNPTAFYLCASRGSGVEIYNEQFFGPGTRLTVL.

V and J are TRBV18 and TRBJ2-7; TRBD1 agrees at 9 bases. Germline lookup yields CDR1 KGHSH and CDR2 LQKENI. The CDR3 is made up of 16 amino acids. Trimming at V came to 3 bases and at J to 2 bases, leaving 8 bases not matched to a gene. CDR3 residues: CASSPLSGTGTYEQYF. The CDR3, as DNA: TGTGCCAGCTCACCCCTCTCCGGGACAGGGACCTACGAGCAGTACTTC.